This T cell receptor (beta chain) comes out of a study of beta chain features in type 1 diabetes (dated by TCRdb to the late 2010s). Some background on the complete study: Mean age, gender distribution, total cell number and subset yield were not different between patients and healthy donors. A total of roughly 100 million sorted cells were examined across all samples, and RNA yield correlated strongly with the number of cells per subset. In the study, recently diagnosed type 1 diabetes patients and matched healthy donors were compared on the TCRB repertoires of their sorted circulating CD4+ T cell subsets. Regulatory and stem cell-like memory subsets were isolated from only 8 patients and roughly 8 healthy donors, whereas naive and central memory subsets came from all 30 or so donors.

Spanning cysteine to phenylalanine, the CDR3 consists of 19 amino acids. Just CDR3 DNA is preserved here, 57 bases in frame from base 1. Unmatched junction bases come to 12, with V trimmed by 3 bases and J by 1 base. CDR1 and CDR2 were assigned from the germline V gene as SGDLS and YYNGEE. What the work shows at the level of the full study, not this receptor alone: Naive, central memory and regulatory TCRB repertoires appeared more similar among patients than among healthy donors. Because cDNA was sequenced instead of genomic DNA, activated cells with high expression could be over-represented, although the groups did not differ in activation or CD3 levels. PCR may preferentially amplify shorter templates, but because patient and control samples were amplified and corrected together, any resulting skew would affect both groups equally. Type 1 diabetes patients showed a moderate but significant shortening of TCRB CDR3 length in all four CD4+ subsets. Patients with type 1 diabetes made fewer insertions and deleted more nucleotides at VDJ recombination sites, implying thymic rearrangement abnormalities. Because small numbers of individuals were included in the HLA sub-analyses, any influence of HLA type on TCRB rearrangement was left unresolved.

Each donor gave one peripheral blood draw, averaging approximately 110 mL, which was collected into heparinised tubes. Using a panel that included CD45RO, CCR7, CD25, CD127, CD95 and CD27, naive, central memory, regulatory and stem cell-like memory CD4+ T cells were sorted on a BD FACSAria II. Purity was above 98% for every sorted population. PBMCs were separated immediately by Lymphoprep density gradient centrifugation and were stained directly, without being cultured. To minimize batch effects, samples were stained and sorted in pairs, one healthy donor with one patient per experiment. The entire amount of isolated RNA was reverse transcribed using the High Capacity cDNA Reverse Transcription Kit, so the sequenced TCRB transcripts were expressed ones. Deep immunoSEQ sequencing was applied to naive, central memory and regulatory T cell samples, giving an average of about 3.8 million total reads per sample. Sorted cells were lysed in RLT buffer and RNA was extracted with DNase-treated RNeasy Micro or Mini kits, depending on cell number. To prevent cross-contamination, each cell subset was processed individually, whereas patient and healthy donor samples were processed jointly. The immunoSEQ multiplex PCR was used to amplify TCRB sequences from cDNA, generating 87-bp fragments that spanned the CDR3 region. The amplicons were sequenced using the Illumina HiSeq platform. From the authors' description of their analysis: PCR bias was corrected computationally using synthetic template baselines, and reads within Hamming distance 2 were collapsed, with unmergeable singletons discarded. Reads were aligned against IMGT to assign V, D and J genes, CDR3 length and insertions or deletions at six rearrangement sites. Within each subset, clonotype counts were normalized to sorted cell number, and only after that were true diversity and Gini coefficients computed with the tcR R package. The overlap coefficient, calculated on TCRB nucleotide sequences, was used to quantify repertoire sharing. As a proxy for the pre-selection repertoire, out-of-frame TCRB sequences from naive cells were analyzed. Entries here come from immuneACCESS through TCRdb and include only in-frame sequences with V and J called. Some clones fail to appear in such tables; in the studies checked, an unresolved V gene covers under half of the shortfall, and the cause of the remainder is unknown. Clone size and the V and J calls come from that table; the DNA yielded D and trimming. The sample table records approximately 730,000 clones; roughly an eighth of these occur just once. The ten largest clones take up 0.022% of the sample.

A few counts support this clone. Its binding antigen is unknown. Per-base quality was not reported, and no clone a single base away is much larger than it. The sequence was collected from a man in his late teens or twenties with type 1 diabetes. The rearrangement joined TRBV9 to TRBJ2-6, and 8 bases in between align with TRBD1. Sample: naive CD4+ T cells from blood. Per the publication, the cell subset or site label means: true naive CD4+ T cells. The DNA reads TGTGCCAGCAGCGCCTCTTTCGGACAGGGATCTTCTGGGGCCAACGTCCTGACTTTC. It encodes CASSASFGQGSSGANVLTF.